This T cell receptor (beta chain) was observed in a study of T cell clones after liver transplantation. As for the study in general: Samples came from ITN030ST, which attempted immunosuppression withdrawal within 2 years of liver transplantation. Samples came pre-transplant, pre-randomization before withdrawal, and post-randomization after withdrawal ended.

Using immunoSEQ multiplex PCR, the repertoire was profiled, and TCRdb retains in-frame clones only, with some absent. The top ten hold 2.5% to 3.5% of the sample, which has tens of thousands of clones, roughly 85% seen once. Regarding this clone: What it binds is unknown.

Study results and limitations: Migration into the graft, not deletion, may explain lost graft donor-reactive T cells. Small, mixed patient groups and varying post-transplant times limit these conclusions.

The TCR sequence derives from a human patient who received a liver transplant. Some of the T cells might come from the graft donor. The input for sequencing was CD4+ T cells from blood, taken at the 22-month timepoint.

The CDR3 reads CASSLAGQSDTQYF. CDR3 bases: TGTGCCAGCAGTTTAGCGGGACAGTCAGATACGCAGTATTTT. The chain joins TRBV6-5 to TRBJ2-3; weak D call: TRBD2 (8 bases). V dropped 4 bases and J dropped 4 bases, with 12 bases sitting between them. The CDR3 has 14 amino acids. Germline V gene sequence: CDR1 MNHEY, CDR2 SVGAGI.